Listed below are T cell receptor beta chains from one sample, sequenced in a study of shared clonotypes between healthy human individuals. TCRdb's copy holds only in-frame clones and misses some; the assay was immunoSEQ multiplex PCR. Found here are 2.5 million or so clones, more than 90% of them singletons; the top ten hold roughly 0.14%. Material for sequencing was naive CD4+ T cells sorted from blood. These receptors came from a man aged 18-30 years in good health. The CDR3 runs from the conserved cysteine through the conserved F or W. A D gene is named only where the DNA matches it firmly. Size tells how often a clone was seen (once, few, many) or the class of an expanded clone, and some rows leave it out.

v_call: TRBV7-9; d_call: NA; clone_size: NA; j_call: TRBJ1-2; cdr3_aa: CASRRSTGNYGYTF; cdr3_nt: TGTGCCAGCAGGAGGTCAACGGGTAACTATGGCTACACCTTC
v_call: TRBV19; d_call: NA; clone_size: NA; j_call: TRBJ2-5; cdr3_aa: CASRGAGRGETQYF; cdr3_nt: TGTGCCAGTAGAGGGGCAGGGCGTGGGGAGACCCAGTACTTC
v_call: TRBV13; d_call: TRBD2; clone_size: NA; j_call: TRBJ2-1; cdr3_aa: CASSPLMTSLGNEQFF; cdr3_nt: TGTGCCAGCAGCCCCCTTATGACTAGCCTGGGGAATGAGCAGTTCTTC
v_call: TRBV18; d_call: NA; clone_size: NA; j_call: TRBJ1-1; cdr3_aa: CASLSWRTNTEAFF; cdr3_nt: TGTGCCAGCTTATCTTGGAGGACCAACACTGAAGCTTTCTTT
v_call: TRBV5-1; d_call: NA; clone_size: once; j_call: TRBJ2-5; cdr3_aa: CASSPRSEETQYF; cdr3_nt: TGCGCCAGCAGCCCCCGATCAGAAGAGACCCAGTACTTC
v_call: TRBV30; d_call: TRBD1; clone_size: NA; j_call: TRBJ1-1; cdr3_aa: CAWTNARTGRNTEAFF; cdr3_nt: TGTGCCTGGACTAACGCTCGGACAGGGCGGAACACTGAAGCTTTCTTT
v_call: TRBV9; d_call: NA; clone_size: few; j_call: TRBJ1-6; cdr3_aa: CASSVGAGAGSPLHF; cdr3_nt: TGTGCCAGCAGCGTAGGTGCAGGGGCAGGTTCACCCCTCCACTTT
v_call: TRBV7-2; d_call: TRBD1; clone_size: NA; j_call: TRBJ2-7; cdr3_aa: CASSLGTGVSYEQYF; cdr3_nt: TGTGCCAGCAGCTTAGGGACAGGGGTTTCCTACGAGCAGTACTTC
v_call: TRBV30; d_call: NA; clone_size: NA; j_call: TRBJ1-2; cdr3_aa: CAWSVGNGYTF; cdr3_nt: TGTGCCTGGAGTGTGGGGAATGGCTACACCTTC
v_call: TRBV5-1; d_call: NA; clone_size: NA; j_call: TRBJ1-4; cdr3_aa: CASSLRPGPTNEKLFF; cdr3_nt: TGCGCCAGCAGCCTCAGACCGGGCCCGACAAATGAAAAACTGTTTTTT
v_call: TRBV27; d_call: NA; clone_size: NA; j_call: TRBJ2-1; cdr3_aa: CASSRDNRGAPYNEQFF; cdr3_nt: TGTGCCAGCAGCCGGGACAATCGGGGTGCACCCTACAATGAGCAGTTCTTC
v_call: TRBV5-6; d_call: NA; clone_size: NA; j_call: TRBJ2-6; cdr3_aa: CASSRSGRIQTPNVLTF; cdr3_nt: TGTGCCAGCAGCCGTTCAGGTAGGATCCAAACTCCCAACGTCCTGACTTTC
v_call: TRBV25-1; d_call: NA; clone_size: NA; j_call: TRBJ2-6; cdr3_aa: CASSRPAGLGANVLTF; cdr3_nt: TGTGCCAGCAGCCGTCCTGCCGGTCTCGGGGCCAACGTCCTGACTTTC
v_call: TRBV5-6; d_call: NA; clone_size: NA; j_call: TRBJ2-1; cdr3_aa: CASSSTPGWGPYNEQFF; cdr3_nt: TGTGCCAGCAGCTCCACCCCTGGTTGGGGGCCCTACAATGAGCAGTTCTTC
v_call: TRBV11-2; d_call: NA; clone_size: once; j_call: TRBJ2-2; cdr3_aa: CASSLPGGTGELFF; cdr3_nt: TGTGCCAGCAGCTTACCTGGGGGCACCGGGGAGCTGTTTTTT
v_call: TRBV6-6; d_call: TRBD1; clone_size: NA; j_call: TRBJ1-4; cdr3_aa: CASSPPLGRGEVELFF; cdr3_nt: TGTGCCAGCAGTCCCCCCTTGGGCAGGGGGGAGGTAGAACTGTTTTTT
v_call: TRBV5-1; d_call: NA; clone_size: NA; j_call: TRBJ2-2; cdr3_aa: CASGSNPSGGELFF; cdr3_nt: TGCGCCAGCGGCTCGAATCCGAGTGGTGGGGAGCTGTTTTTT
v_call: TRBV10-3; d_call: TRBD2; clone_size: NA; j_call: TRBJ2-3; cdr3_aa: CAISGGLAGADTQYF; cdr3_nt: TGTGCCATCAGTGGGGGACTAGCGGGAGCGGATACGCAGTATTTT
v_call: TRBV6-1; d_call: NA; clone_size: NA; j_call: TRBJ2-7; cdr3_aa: CASSEAGSYEQYF; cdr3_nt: TGTGCCAGCAGTGAAGCGGGCAGCTACGAGCAGTACTTC
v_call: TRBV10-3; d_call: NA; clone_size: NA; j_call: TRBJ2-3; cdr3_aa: CAISESMSADTQYF; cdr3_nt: TGTGCCATCAGTGAGTCGATGAGCGCAGATACGCAGTATTTT
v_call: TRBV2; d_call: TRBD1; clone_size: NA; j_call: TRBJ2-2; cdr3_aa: CASRGQVNTGELFF; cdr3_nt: TGTGCCAGCAGAGGACAGGTCAACACCGGGGAGCTGTTTTTT
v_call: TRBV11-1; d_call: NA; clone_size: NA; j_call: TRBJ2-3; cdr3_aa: CASSTTGDTQYF; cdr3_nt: TGTGCCAGCAGCACGACGGGGGATACGCAGTATTTT
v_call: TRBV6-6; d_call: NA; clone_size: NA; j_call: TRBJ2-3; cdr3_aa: CAVTSYTDTQYF; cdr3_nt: TGTGCCGTCACATCGTACACAGATACGCAGTATTTT
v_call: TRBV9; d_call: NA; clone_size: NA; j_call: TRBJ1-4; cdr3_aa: CASSVSPDEKLFF; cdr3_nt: TGTGCCAGCAGCGTATCGCCGGATGAAAAACTGTTTTTT
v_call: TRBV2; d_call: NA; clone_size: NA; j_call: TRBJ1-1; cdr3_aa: CASKYSTGAGDTEAFF; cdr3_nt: TGTGCCAGCAAATACTCGACAGGAGCTGGGGATACTGAAGCTTTCTTT